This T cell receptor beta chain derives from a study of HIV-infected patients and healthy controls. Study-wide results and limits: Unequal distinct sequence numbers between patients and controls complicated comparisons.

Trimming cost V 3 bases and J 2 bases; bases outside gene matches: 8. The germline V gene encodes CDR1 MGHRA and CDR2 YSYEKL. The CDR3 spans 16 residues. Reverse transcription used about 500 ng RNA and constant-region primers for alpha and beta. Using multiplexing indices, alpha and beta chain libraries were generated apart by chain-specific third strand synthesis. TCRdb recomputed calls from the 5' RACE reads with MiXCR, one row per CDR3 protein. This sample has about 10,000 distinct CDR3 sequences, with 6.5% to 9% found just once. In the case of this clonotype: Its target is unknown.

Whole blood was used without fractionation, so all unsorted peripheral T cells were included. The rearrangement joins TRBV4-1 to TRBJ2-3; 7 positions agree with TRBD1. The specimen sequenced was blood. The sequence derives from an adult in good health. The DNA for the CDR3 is TGCGCCAGCAGCCACCCCGGACAGGACTTCACAGATACGCAGTATTTT. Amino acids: CASSHPGQDFTDTQYF.